Listed below are T cell receptor beta chains from one sample, sequenced in a study of human T cells and chemical hapten exposure. TCRdb ran MiXCR on the RACE reads and lists one entry per CDR3 protein. Of around 250,000 distinct CDR3 sequences detected, 7% to 10% appear once; the ten largest clones hold approximately 2.3%. This sample comprised whole blood, obtained in connection with sensitization to the hapten diphenylcyclopropenone (DPC). The receptor source for this set is a woman aged 40 to 49 with alopecia areata. Some clones in this sample may be carry-over from other donors' samples. The CDR3 runs from the conserved cysteine through the conserved F or W. A D gene is named only where the DNA matches it firmly. Rows may omit the clone size; those that give it use once, few, many or a size class.

d_call: .; clone_size: .; j_call: TRBJ2-2; v_call: TRBV7-9; cdr3_nt: TGTGCCAGCAGCTTTAACAGGGACACCGGGGAGCTGTTTTTT; cdr3_aa: CASSFNRDTGELFF
d_call: TRBD2; clone_size: many; j_call: TRBJ2-1; v_call: TRBV20-1; cdr3_nt: TGCAGTGCTGGGGGACTAGCGGGAGGTCCCGCCTACAATGAGCAGTTCTTC; cdr3_aa: CSAGGLAGGPAYNEQFF
d_call: .; clone_size: few; j_call: TRBJ2-1; v_call: TRBV4-1; cdr3_nt: TGCGCCAGCAGCCAAGATAGGGCGGAGGTCTTCTACAATGAGCAGTTCTTC; cdr3_aa: CASSQDRAEVFYNEQFF
d_call: TRBD2; clone_size: .; j_call: TRBJ2-3; v_call: TRBV9; cdr3_nt: TGTGCCAGCAGCGTAGCCCCCCTAGCGGAGCTAGATACGCAGTATTTT; cdr3_aa: CASSVAPLAELDTQYF
d_call: TRBD2; clone_size: few; j_call: TRBJ2-3; v_call: TRBV7-9; cdr3_nt: TGTGCCAGCAGCGGATGGGACTACATAACGCAGTATTTT; cdr3_aa: CASSGWDYITQYF
d_call: .; clone_size: .; j_call: TRBJ1-3; v_call: TRBV5-1; cdr3_nt: TGCGCCAGCAGCTGGGGGACGGTCGCCTCTGGAAACACCATATATTTT; cdr3_aa: CASSWGTVASGNTIYF
d_call: TRBD2; clone_size: .; j_call: TRBJ2-7; v_call: TRBV6-6; cdr3_nt: TGTGCCAGCAGTCCCGGGACTAGCGCCTACGAGCAGTACTTC; cdr3_aa: CASSPGTSAYEQYF
d_call: .; clone_size: many; j_call: TRBJ1-1; v_call: TRBV18; cdr3_nt: TGTGCCAGCTCACCACCTACGGGGGAAGCTTTCTTT; cdr3_aa: CASSPPTGEAFF
d_call: .; clone_size: few; j_call: TRBJ2-7; v_call: TRBV6-2/TRBV6-3; cdr3_nt: TGTGCCAGCAGTTACGGCGCCCTGAGAAGAGGGGAGCAGTACTTC; cdr3_aa: CASSYGALRRGEQYF
d_call: .; clone_size: .; j_call: TRBJ2-7; v_call: TRBV28; cdr3_nt: TGTGCCAGCCACGCCGCGGCGAATCCCCGCTACTACGAGCAGTACTTC; cdr3_aa: CASHAAANPRYYEQYF
d_call: .; clone_size: many; j_call: TRBJ1-2; v_call: TRBV11-1; cdr3_nt: TGTGCCAGCAGCCGAGACAGAAACTATGGCTACACCTTC; cdr3_aa: CASSRDRNYGYTF
d_call: .; clone_size: few; j_call: TRBJ2-3; v_call: TRBV28; cdr3_nt: TGTGCCAGCAGGGGATTCGTGGGGAGCACAGATACGCAGTATTTT; cdr3_aa: CASRGFVGSTDTQYF
d_call: .; clone_size: many; j_call: TRBJ2-7; v_call: TRBV6-1; cdr3_nt: TGTGCCAGCACCGCGTCAGGCTACGAGCAGTACTTC; cdr3_aa: CASTASGYEQYF
d_call: TRBD1; clone_size: .; j_call: TRBJ2-2; v_call: TRBV5-1; cdr3_nt: TGCGCCAGCAGCTTTAGAACAGGGGGCGAGCTGTTTTTT; cdr3_aa: CASSFRTGGELFF
d_call: .; clone_size: few; j_call: TRBJ2-7; v_call: TRBV28; cdr3_nt: TGTGCCAGCAGGGGGACGGGAAAATCCTACGAGCAGTACTTC; cdr3_aa: CASRGTGKSYEQYF
d_call: .; clone_size: .; j_call: TRBJ2-1; v_call: TRBV5-1; cdr3_nt: TGCGCCAGCAGCTTGGAAGGAGGGAGGTTCAATGAGCAGTTCTTC; cdr3_aa: CASSLEGGRFNEQFF
d_call: .; clone_size: few; j_call: TRBJ2-2; v_call: TRBV11-1; cdr3_nt: TGTGCCAGCAGCTTACAGCGGACGAACACCGGGGAGCTGTTTTTT; cdr3_aa: CASSLQRTNTGELFF
d_call: TRBD2; clone_size: .; j_call: TRBJ2-5; v_call: TRBV11-2; cdr3_nt: TGTGCCAGCAGCCCAAGGACTAGCGGGATAAGGGGCGAGACCCAGTACTTC; cdr3_aa: CASSPRTSGIRGETQYF
d_call: .; clone_size: few; j_call: TRBJ2-2; v_call: TRBV12-3/TRBV12-4; cdr3_nt: TGTGCCAGCAACTACCAACTCGGGACCGGGGAGCTGTTTTTT; cdr3_aa: CASNYQLGTGELFF
d_call: .; clone_size: few; j_call: TRBJ1-1; v_call: TRBV29-1; cdr3_nt: TGCAGCGTTGGCAGGCCCGAAGCTTTCTTT; cdr3_aa: CSVGRPEAFF
d_call: .; clone_size: many; j_call: TRBJ2-7; v_call: TRBV10-3; cdr3_nt: TGTGCCATCAGTGGTCAATCGGGCGAGCAGTACTTC; cdr3_aa: CAISGQSGEQYF
d_call: TRBD1; clone_size: few; j_call: TRBJ2-1; v_call: TRBV5-6; cdr3_nt: TGTGCCAGCAGCTTACAGGGGGGCGATGAGCAGTTCTTC; cdr3_aa: CASSLQGGDEQFF
d_call: TRBD2; clone_size: few; j_call: TRBJ2-1; v_call: TRBV4-1; cdr3_nt: TGCGCCAGCAGCCAACTAGCGGAATACCAGCAGTTCTTC; cdr3_aa: CASSQLAEYQQFF
d_call: TRBD1; clone_size: few; j_call: TRBJ2-1; v_call: TRBV5-1; cdr3_nt: TGCGCCAGCAGCTCGCGAGGGGGCGGAAGCTCCTACAATGAGCAGTTCTTC; cdr3_aa: CASSSRGGGSSYNEQFF
d_call: .; clone_size: .; j_call: TRBJ1-2; v_call: TRBV12-3/TRBV12-4; cdr3_nt: TGTGCCAGCAGTTTTTCGAGTTCTGGGGCGACCGGGCGGTATGGCTACACCTTC; cdr3_aa: CASSFSSSGATGRYGYTF
d_call: TRBD2; clone_size: few; j_call: TRBJ2-1; v_call: TRBV20-1; cdr3_nt: TGCAGTGCTAGATCGCGGGAGGCGTACAATGAGCAGTTCTTC; cdr3_aa: CSARSREAYNEQFF
d_call: .; clone_size: many; j_call: TRBJ2-6; v_call: TRBV4-3; cdr3_nt: TGCGCCAGCAGCCGCCAATACCCTGGGGCCAACGTCCTGACTTTC; cdr3_aa: CASSRQYPGANVLTF
d_call: TRBD1; clone_size: .; j_call: TRBJ1-2; v_call: TRBV6-5; cdr3_nt: TGTGCCAGCAGACGTACTTCGGACAGGCTTAACTATGGCTACACCTTC; cdr3_aa: CASRRTSDRLNYGYTF
d_call: .; clone_size: few; j_call: TRBJ2-5; v_call: TRBV24-1; cdr3_nt: TGTGCCACCAGTGAGGGGCAGGGACACCAAGAGACCCAGTACTTC; cdr3_aa: CATSEGQGHQETQYF